This TCR beta chain was identified in a study of PD-1 blockade in classical Hodgkin lymphoma. Overall study results and limits: By C4D1 there was a significant rise in CD4+ TCR diversity but not in CD8+ TCR diversity.

Each patient experienced a relapse that followed autologous stem cell transplantation, and brentuximab vedotin exposure varied. The germline CDR1 and CDR2 sequences are SEHNR and FQNEAQ (reference sequence). After removal of 5 bases from V and 9 bases from J, the junction contained 20 bases not matched to a gene. This CDR3 region has 17 residues. In its sample, this clone ranks as medium-sized. Its antigen remains unknown. Clones were read by immunoSEQ multiplex PCR, and TCRdb kept only the in-frame ones, dropping some. There are 24,000 or so clones in the sample; more than 65% occur only once, and 2.5% to 3.5% lies in the top ten.

The chain has TRBV7-9 and TRBJ2-3, with 7 bases fitting TRBD1. This TCR came from a human donor with classical Hodgkin lymphoma. This material consisted of peripheral blood mononuclear cells (PBMCs), taken at baseline. The chain's CDR3 is CASSGTDSPSSWITQYF. The CDR3, as DNA: TGTGCCAGCAGCGGGACAGACTCCCCCTCCAGTTGGATAACGCAGTATTTT.